The 27 T cell receptor beta chains below all came from one sample that was sequenced in a study of CXCR3-negative and CXCR3-positive naive CD8 T cells. Preparation of TRB cDNA libraries relied on 5' RACE carrying UMI labels. TCRdb reprocessed the 5' RACE reads and keeps a single row for each CDR3 protein, giving no DNA. The sample totals approximately 41,000 distinct CDR3 sequences. The sequenced sample consisted of memory CD8+ T cells from blood. The receptors derive from a human donor in good health. Some clones in this sample may be carry-over from other donors' samples.

The chain uses TRBV20-1 and TRBJ1-1. This CDR3 comprises 11 residues. Germline V gene data show CDR1 as DFQATT and CDR2 as SNEGSKA (reference sequence). The CDR3 region is CSGDWNTEAFF.

The chain carries TRBV18 and TRBJ1-1. This CDR3 is built from 22 residues. Germline V lookup: CDR1 KGHSH, CDR2 LQKENI. The CDR3 spells CASSPWTPYRGAKGPKGTEAFF.

V and J are TRBV27 and TRBJ2-1; TCRdb proposes TRBD1, but this gene call is untestable without DNA. This CDR3 contains 12 residues. Looked up from germline, CDR1 is MNHEY and CDR2 is SMNVEV (reference sequence). The CDR3 spells CASSLGGSEQFF.

The V and J genes are TRBV4-2 and TRBJ1-1. Looked up from germline, CDR1 is LGHNA and CDR2 is YNFKEQ. This CDR3 has 12 residues. This CDR3 reads CASSQGYTEAFF.

CDR3: CASSFMDGAASQHF. The genes are TRBV28 and TRBJ1-5. Looked up from germline, CDR1 is MDHEN and CDR2 is SYDVKM. The CDR3 covers 14 residues.

The chain recombines TRBV20-1 with TRBJ1-1. The V gene's germline CDR1 is DFQATT and CDR2 SNEGSKA (reference sequence). The CDR3 is made up of 13 amino acids. The CDR3 protein is CSAPKTEGTEAFF.

This chain connects TRBV20-1 to TRBJ1-6; TCRdb returns TRBD1, unconfirmable since there is no DNA. Germline-derived CDR1 and CDR2 are DFQATT and SNEGSKA (reference sequence). CDR3 length: 13 amino acids. This CDR3 reads CSARDRGSSPLHF.

The CDR3 here is CASSAHGDSHSPLHF. The chain uses TRBV2 and TRBJ1-6; TCRdb lists TRBD1, though no DNA is available to test this call. Germline V CDR1 and CDR2: SNHLY, FYNNEI. This CDR3 is built from 15 residues.

The chain combines TRBV19 with TRBJ1-5; as DNA is missing, the TRBD1 call by TCRdb cannot be tested. The CDR3 loop spans 12 amino acids. Per germline, CDR1 LNHDA and CDR2 SQIVND (reference sequence). This CDR3 reads CASGQGSQPQHF.

The gene calls are TRBV7-9 and TRBJ2-5; with no DNA, the TCRdb D assignment of TRBD1 cannot be verified. Germline V gives CDR1 SEHNR, CDR2 FQNEAQ (reference sequence). The CDR3 runs to 17 residues. The CDR3 sequence: CASSLALGQANQETQYF.

This chain joins TRBV15 and TRBJ1-5. The CDR3 is made up of 16 amino acids. CDR1 is LNHNV and CDR2 is YYDKDF in the germline V gene (reference sequence). The CDR3 sequence: CATSRVRDGGTQPQHF.

The chain carries TRBV6-2 or TRBV6-3 and TRBJ2-2. The V gene's germline CDR1 is MNHEY and CDR2 SVGEGT. The CDR3 consists of 13 residues. The CDR3 spells CARSYGDTGELFF.

V gene TRBV4-3 combines with J gene TRBJ2-2; the D call of TRBD2 rests on TCRdb alone, since no DNA is present to check it. This CDR3 is built from 16 residues. In germline, CDR1 is LGHNA, CDR2 YSLEER. This chain's CDR3 is CASSQDRLAGEGELLF.

The chain is built from TRBV6-2 or TRBV6-3 and TRBJ1-1; TCRdb calls TRBD1, which cannot be checked without DNA. The germline gives CDR1 MNHEY, CDR2 SVGEGT. This CDR3 comprises 11 residues. The CDR3 sequence: CASSPGGTTFF.

J is TRBJ1-3 and V is TRBV9. CDR1 and CDR2 (germline): SGDLS, YYNGEE. The CDR3 spans 17 residues. CDR3 amino acids: CASSLLGEVYSGNTIYF. Looking up the rest from reference TRBV9 and TRBJ1-3 gives the full variable domain: DSGVTQTPKHLITATGQRVTLRCSPRSGDLSVYWYQQSLDQGLQFLIQYYNGEERAKGNILERFSAQQFPDLHSELNLSSLELGDSALYFCASSLLGEVYSGNTIYFGEGSWLTVV.

The V call is TRBV6-2 or TRBV6-3, the J call TRBJ2-1; the TCRdb D gene call, TRBD1, has no DNA to confirm it. Germline V gene lookup returns CDR1 MNHEY and CDR2 SVGEGT. CDR3 length equals 18 residues. CDR3 amino acids: CASRPGTHTRAPYNEQFF.

V usage is TRBV10-3 and J usage is TRBJ2-5; TCRdb names TRBD1, which stays unverified in the absence of DNA. The V gene's germline CDR1 is ENHRY and CDR2 SYGVKD. The CDR3 contains 14 residues. The CDR3 reads CAISESGQAGTQYF.

The V gene is TRBV15, the J gene TRBJ2-3; without DNA, the TCRdb call of TRBD1 cannot be checked. The CDR3 is 20 amino acids. Germline V gene data show CDR1 as LNHNV and CDR2 as YYDKDF (reference sequence). CDR3 amino acids: CATSRVGGTDDILSTDTQYF.

V gene TRBV20-1 combines with J gene TRBJ2-3; TCRdb proposes TRBD1, but this gene call is untestable without DNA. Germline V gives CDR1 DFQATT, CDR2 SNEGSKA (reference sequence). The CDR3 loop spans 15 amino acids. The CDR3: CSASLLGASQDTQYF.

V is TRBV27 and J is TRBJ2-7; without DNA, the TCRdb call of TRBD2 cannot be checked. Per germline, CDR1 MNHEY and CDR2 SMNVEV (reference sequence). This CDR3 is built from 14 residues. CDR3 residues: CASNPGNSPLEQYF.

This sequence joins TRBV12-3 or TRBV12-4 and TRBJ1-1; TCRdb selects TRBD1, and the lack of DNA leaves this call unchecked. The CDR3 runs 13 residues. The CDR3 region is CASRQARDTEAFF.

The chain combines TRBV25-1 with TRBJ2-7; the D gene TCRdb calls, TRBD1, cannot be checked with no DNA. The CDR3 totals 16 residues. Per the germline V gene, CDR1 is MGHDK and CDR2 is SYGVNS. The CDR3 protein is CASSPSLGDLNYEQYF.

The genes are TRBV29-1 and TRBJ1-1. This CDR3 has 11 amino acids. Germline CDR1 reads SQVTM; CDR2 reads ANQGSEA. CDR3: CSVERPTEAFF.

The chain carries TRBV6-2 or TRBV6-3 and TRBJ2-1; TCRdb's D call, TRBD1, is unchecked because there is no DNA. In germline, CDR1 is MNHEY, CDR2 SVGEGT. CDR3 length: 14 residues. The CDR3 is CASSETGFHNEPFF.

The chain joins TRBV2 to TRBJ2-7; TCRdb names TRBD2, which stays unverified in the absence of DNA. Germline CDR1 SNHLY, CDR2 FYNNEI. CDR3 length equals 14 residues. CDR3: CASQTSGSSYEQYF.

The J gene is TRBJ2-4, the V gene TRBV12-3 or TRBV12-4. The CDR3 spans 12 residues. CDR3: CASSDPRNIQYF.

The chain joins TRBV29-1 to TRBJ2-3; lacking DNA, the TRBD2 call made by TCRdb goes unchecked. CDR3 size: 18 residues. In germline, CDR1 is SQVTM, CDR2 ANQGSEA. The CDR3 spells CSALGLAGTETSTDTQYF.